This T cell receptor beta chain was found in a study of Tregs in tolerant kidney transplant recipients (dated by TCRdb to the late 2010s). Looking at the study overall: Related donors were used in the transplants with nonmyeloablative bone marrow transplantation, and mixed chimerism was transient in the human trials. The study used TCRbeta sequencing to identify donor-specific regulatory T cells before combined kidney and bone marrow transplantation, then tracked those cells after transplant.

According to the study, the label for this sample's time point signals: blood sample drawn before combined kidney and bone marrow transplant. Thawed PBMCs were FACS-sorted into unstimulated Tregs (CD4+CD25+CD127-), CD4+ non-Tregs (CD4+CD25-), CD4 cells and CD8 cells. Patients were 4 combined kidney and bone marrow transplant recipients from the ITN036ST trial, and only these trial subjects had samples available. Healthy control blood was processed by Ficoll density gradient to PBMCs and cryopreserved; patient PBMCs were collected before and after transplant. A remark on this clone: The specificity of this receptor is unknown. From the germline J gene comes the end of the CDR3, since the read stops 3 residues before it.

For TCRbeta CDR3 sequencing, genomic DNA was extracted from sorted cells using the QIAGEN DNeasy Blood and Tissue Kit. High-throughput TCRbeta CDR3 sequencing, including PCR amplification with bias correction and internal controls, was performed commercially through immunoSEQ. In the authors' own workflow: Unique productive TCRbeta sequences were defined by CDR3 nucleotide sequence where primers matched, and otherwise by CDR3 amino acid sequence together with Vbeta and Jbeta genes. As a correction for sorting error, sequences shared between sorted populations at a frequency ratio of 2:1 or less were discarded, and the remaining shared sequences were assigned to the higher population. Sequences were defined as donor-reactive when expanded at least 5-fold in CFSE-low cells versus unstimulated cells and present at a frequency of at least 0.01% in CFSE-low cells. Repertoire divergence was quantified by Jensen-Shannon divergence using the top 100 TCRbeta sequences ranked by frequency. For samples with multiple sequencing runs, sorting error was corrected separately for each run before the runs were pooled. TCRdb retrieved this table from immuneACCESS and kept in-frame rearrangements only. Not all clones are present; in checked studies, unresolved V genes account for under half, and no reason is known for the remainder. Clone size and the V and J calls come from that table; the DNA yielded D and trimming. The table held for this sample gives 25,000 to 35,000 clones. The top ten constitute under 9% of the sample.

V and J are truncated by 6 bases and 3 bases respectively, leaving an intervening sequence of 15 bases. The CDR3 runs 14 residues from the cysteine to the phenylalanine. The DNA has 33 bases, all within the CDR3, and is read from base 1. CDR1 is given as MNHEY and CDR2 as SVGEGT, both from the germline V gene. Overall study outcomes, separate from this receptor: The most biologically relevant and donor-specific TCRbeta repertoire appeared to be identified by expanding Tregs with activated donor B cells. The study was limited by small patient numbers, and the findings need validation in larger populations and under other immunosuppression protocols. Biological reproducibility was not directly assessed, although technical replication error appeared to be minimal. PCR primers changed over time for some patients, so nucleotide-level comparison across those patients' samples was not possible. Donor-specific Treg expansion was found to exceed global Treg expansion in tolerant patients, suggesting antigen-driven rather than nonspecific expansion.

The receptor was derived from a human donor who received a combined kidney and bone marrow transplant. The sequence is built from TRBV6-2 or TRBV6-3 and TRBJ2-7, and the D gene may be TRBD1, 5 bases matching. Sequenced here: CD8+ T cells from blood, sampled before the transplant. The CDR3 sequence is CASSINSRGYEQYF. The CDR3 DNA, read in part, is TGTGCCAGCAGCATAAACTCAAGGGGCTACGAG.